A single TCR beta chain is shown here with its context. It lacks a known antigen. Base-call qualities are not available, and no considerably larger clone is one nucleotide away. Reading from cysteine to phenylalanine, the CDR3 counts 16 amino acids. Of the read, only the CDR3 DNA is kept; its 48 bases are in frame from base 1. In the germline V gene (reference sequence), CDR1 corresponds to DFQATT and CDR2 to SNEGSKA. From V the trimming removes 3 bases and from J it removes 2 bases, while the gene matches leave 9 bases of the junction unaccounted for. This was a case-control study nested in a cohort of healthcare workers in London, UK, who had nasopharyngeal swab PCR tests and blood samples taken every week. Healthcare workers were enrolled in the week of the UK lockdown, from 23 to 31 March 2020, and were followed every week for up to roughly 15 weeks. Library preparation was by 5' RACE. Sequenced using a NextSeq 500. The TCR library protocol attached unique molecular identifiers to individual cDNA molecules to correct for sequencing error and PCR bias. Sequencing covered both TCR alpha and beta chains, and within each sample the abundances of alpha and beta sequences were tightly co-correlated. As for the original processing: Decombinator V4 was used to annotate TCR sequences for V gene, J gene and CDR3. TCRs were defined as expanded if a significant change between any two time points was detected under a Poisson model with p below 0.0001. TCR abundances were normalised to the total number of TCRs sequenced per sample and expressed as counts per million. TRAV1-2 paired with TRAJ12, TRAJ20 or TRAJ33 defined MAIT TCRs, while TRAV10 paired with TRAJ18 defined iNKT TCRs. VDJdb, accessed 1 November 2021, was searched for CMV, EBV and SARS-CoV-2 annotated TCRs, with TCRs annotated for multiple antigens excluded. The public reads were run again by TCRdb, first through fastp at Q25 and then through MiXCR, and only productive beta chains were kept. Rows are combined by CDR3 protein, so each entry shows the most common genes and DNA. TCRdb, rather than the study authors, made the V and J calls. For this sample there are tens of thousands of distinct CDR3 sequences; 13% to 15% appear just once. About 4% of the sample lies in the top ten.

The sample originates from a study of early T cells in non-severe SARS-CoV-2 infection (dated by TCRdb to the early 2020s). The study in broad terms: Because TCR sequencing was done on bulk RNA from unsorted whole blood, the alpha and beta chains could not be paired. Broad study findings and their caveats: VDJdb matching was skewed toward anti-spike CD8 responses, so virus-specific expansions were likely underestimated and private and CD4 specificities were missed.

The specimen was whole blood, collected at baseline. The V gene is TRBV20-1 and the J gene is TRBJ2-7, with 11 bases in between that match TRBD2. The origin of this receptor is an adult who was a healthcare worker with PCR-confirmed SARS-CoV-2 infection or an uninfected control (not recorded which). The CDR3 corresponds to CSASEILAGGPYEQYF. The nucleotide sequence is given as TGCAGTGCTAGTGAAATTTTAGCGGGAGGGCCCTACGAGCAGTACTTC.